The 15 T cell receptor beta chains presented below share a single source sample, sequenced in a study of cytomegalovirus exposure and HLA in healthy donors. Clones were sequenced by immunoSEQ multiplex PCR, and TCRdb holds only the in-frame ones, with some missing. This sample yields 130,000 or so clones, of which more than 70% are seen a single time; approximately 2.3% belongs to the top ten. Sequences were obtained from PBMCs. These receptors came from a woman in her 30s in good health and CMV-seronegative.

V gene TRBV9 combines with J gene TRBJ2-3; 9 nucleotides line up with TRBD1. CDR1 is SGDLS and CDR2 is YYNGEE in the germline V gene. V shed 0 bases, J shed 3 bases, and the junction held 2 bases outside the gene matches. The CDR3 has 15 residues. Here the CDR3 reads CASSVGGQGTDTQYF. The CDR3, as DNA: TGTGCCAGCAGCGTAGGAGGACAGGGGACAGATACGCAGTATTTT.

This clone was picked up one time. The V call is TRBV30, the J call TRBJ2-3, with TRBD2 matching 8 bases. J was trimmed by 1 base and V by 4 bases; bases with no gene match: 13. Germline CDR1 is GTSNPN and CDR2 is SVGIG (reference sequence). The CDR3 runs 17 residues. Here the CDR3 DNA reads TGTGCCTGGATGTTGGGACTAGTGAGTGAGGGCACAGATACGCAGTATTTT. It codes for CAWMLGLVSEGTDTQYF.

The chain recombines TRBV27 with TRBJ1-2; 7 nucleotides agree with TRBD1. V dropped 5 bases and J dropped 2; count of bases not matched to a gene: 8. The CDR3 sequence is 15 residues long. Germline values: CDR1 MNHEY, CDR2 SMNVEV (reference sequence). The DNA of the CDR3 is TGTGCCAGCAGTACCGCCCAGGGGGTAAACTATGGCTACACCTTC. As protein: CASSTAQGVNYGYTF.

J is TRBJ2-3 and V is TRBV5-1; D not certain. Trimming removed 1 base at V and 1 base at J, with 16 bases between. This CDR3 has 17 amino acids. Per the germline V gene, CDR1 is SGHRS and CDR2 is YFSETQ. The DNA of the CDR3 is TGCGCCAGCAGCTTGTCCCACAGCCGCCTGGGCACAGATACGCAGTATTTT. Its protein is CASSLSHSRLGTDTQYF. Full variable domain (rest looked up from reference TRBV5-1 and TRBJ2-3): KAGVTQTPRYLIKTRGQQVTLSCSPISGHRSVSWYQQTPGQGLQFLFEYFSETQRNKGNFPGRFSGRQFSNSRSEMNVSTLELGDSALYLCASSLSHSRLGTDTQYFGPGTRLTVL.

This sequence joins TRBV19 and TRBJ1-6; no definite D call. The CDR3 runs 13 residues. Deletions cut 11 bases from V and 6 bases from J, with 14 bases between. Germline V gives CDR1 LNHDA, CDR2 SQIVND (reference sequence). In nucleotides, the CDR3 is TGTGCCGCCAAAGGAGACCCTAATTCACCCCTCCACTTT. This translates into CAAKGDPNSPLHF.

J is TRBJ1-1 and V is TRBV18, with a possible D match to TRBD1 (6 bases). CDR1 and CDR2 (germline): KGHSH, LQKENI. The CDR3 has 14 amino acids. Between the trimmed V and J ends, which lost 1 base and 6 bases, there was a span of 12 bases. CDR3 in DNA: TGTGCCAGCTCACCACGTCGGGGGGCCGCTGAAGCTTTCTTT. It translates to CASSPRRGAAEAFF.

CDR3: CASSEYRAGNEKLFF. In DNA, the CDR3 is TGTGCCAGCAGTGAATATAGGGCAGGGAATGAAAAACTGTTTTTT. The chain couples TRBV25-1 to TRBJ1-4; possibly TRBD1 for D (5 bases). Germline V gene data show CDR1 as MGHDK and CDR2 as SYGVNS. There are 15 residues in the CDR3. With 0 bases removed from V and 5 bases from J, the gap between germline ends came to 10 bases.

This clone was seen only a few times. The rearrangement uses TRBV7-2 and TRBJ2-7, with 9 bases identical to TRBD2. The CDR3 has 17 amino acids. Germline-derived CDR1 and CDR2 are SGHTA and FQGNSA. J lost 1 base, V lost 1 base, and 8 bases had no gene match. CDR3 residues: CASSLGFGGGASYEQYF. CDR3 DNA sequence: TGTGCCAGCAGCTTAGGGTTTGGCGGGGGGGCATCCTACGAGCAGTACTTC. The complete variable domain, with remaining parts taken from reference TRBV7-2 and TRBJ2-7, reads GAGVSQSPSNKVTEKGKDVELRCDPISGHTALYWYRQSLGQGLEFLIYFQGNSAPDKSGLPSDRFSAERTGGSVSTLTIQRTQQEDSAVYLCASSLGFGGGASYEQYFGPGTRLTVT.

The rearrangement joins TRBV7-9 to TRBJ2-5; 10 bases are a match to TRBD2. CDR1 and CDR2 (germline): SEHNR, FQNEAQ (reference sequence). Unmatched junction bases numbered 7, after V lost 5 bases and J lost 4 bases. The CDR3 runs to 15 residues. The chain's CDR3 is CASSNQRGGIETQYF. CDR3 DNA sequence: TGTGCCAGCAGCAACCAGCGGGGGGGCATAGAGACCCAGTACTTC.

This clone was recorded only once. The chain links TRBV5-5 to TRBJ2-7, with D maybe TRBD1 (7 bases). The CDR3 contains 15 residues. Germline assignment: CDR1 SGHKS and CDR2 YYEKEE (reference sequence). V was shortened by 4 bases and J by 2 bases, with 16 bases between the two germline ends. The CDR3: CASSPGSTGAYEQYF. CDR3 nucleotides: TGTGCCAGCAGCCCCGGGAGTACAGGGGCCTACGAGCAGTACTTC.

The chain carries TRBV5-6 and TRBJ1-4, with 8 positions matching TRBD1. Germline V CDR1 and CDR2: SGHDT, YYEEEE. The J segment lost 6 bases and the V segment lost 2 bases, leaving 6 bases of the junction unmatched. The CDR3 covers 15 residues. This chain's CDR3 is CASSFRGQGDEKLFF. In nucleotides, the CDR3 is TGTGCCAGCAGCTTCAGGGGGCAGGGCGATGAAAAACTGTTTTTT.

The chain is built from TRBV6-1 and TRBJ2-1, with TRBD2 matching over 13 bases. The CDR3 extends over 18 amino acids. Germline trimming cut 2 bases from V and 3 bases from J; bases unmatched to any gene: 7. Germline-derived CDR1 and CDR2 are MNHNS and SASEGT. The CDR3 loop is CASSEQLAGGPYYNEQFF. In DNA form, the CDR3 reads TGTGCCAGCAGTGAACAACTAGCGGGGGGGCCCTACTACAATGAGCAGTTCTTC.

The DNA of the CDR3 is TGTGCCAGTAGTATCGCCGGTGGGCAGGGGAGTAACTATGGCTACACCTTC. It is translated as CASSIAGGQGSNYGYTF. The chain links TRBV19 to TRBJ1-2, with a possible D match to TRBD1 (6 bases). Trimming took 3 bases from V and 1 from J, leaving 18 bases between them. The germline gives CDR1 LNHDA, CDR2 SQIVND (reference sequence). The CDR3 covers 17 residues.

The chain couples TRBV7-9 to TRBJ2-5; 12 nucleotides align to TRBD1. Germline CDR1 is SEHNR and CDR2 is FQNEAQ (reference sequence). The V segment lost 1 base and the J segment 5 bases; nucleotides outside the gene matches: 5. The CDR3 spans 16 residues. The chain's CDR3 is CASSLEGQGAYETQYF. The CDR3 DNA is TGTGCCAGCAGCTTAGAGGGACAGGGGGCCTACGAGACCCAGTACTTC. The variable domain in full, with the rest retrieved from reference TRBV7-9 and TRBJ2-5, is DTGVSQNPRHKITKRGQNVTFRCDPISEHNRLYWYRQTLGQGPEFLTYFQNEAQLEKSRLLSDRFSAERPKGSFSTLEIQRTEQGDSAMYLCASSLEGQGAYETQYFGPGTRLLVL.

This clone was seen more than once but under ten times. The CDR3 nucleotides read TGCGCCAGCACCCTGACGGGGGGAACTAACTATGGCTACACCTTC. Its translation is CASTLTGGTNYGYTF. V is TRBV5-1 and J is TRBJ1-2; the D gene is possibly TRBD1 (5 bases). The length of the CDR3 is 15 residues. Germline V gene data show CDR1 as SGHRS and CDR2 as YFSETQ. V was clipped by 6 bases and J by 0 bases, with 15 bases between them.